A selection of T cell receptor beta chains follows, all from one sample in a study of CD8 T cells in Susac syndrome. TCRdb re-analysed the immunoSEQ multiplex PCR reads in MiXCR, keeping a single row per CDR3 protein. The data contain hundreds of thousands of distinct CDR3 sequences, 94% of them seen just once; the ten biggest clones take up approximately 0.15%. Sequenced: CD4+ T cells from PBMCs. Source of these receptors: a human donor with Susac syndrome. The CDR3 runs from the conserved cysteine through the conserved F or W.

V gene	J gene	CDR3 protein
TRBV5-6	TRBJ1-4	CASSQILQGAGEKLFF
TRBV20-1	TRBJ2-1	CSARETSGGSIKQFF
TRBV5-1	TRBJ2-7	CASSLESGGGDEQYF
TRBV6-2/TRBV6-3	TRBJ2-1	CASSDRGDSYNEQFF
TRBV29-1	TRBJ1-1	CSVRAGNTEAFF
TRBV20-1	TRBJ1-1	CSARPFLSQGEAFF
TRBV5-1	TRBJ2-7	CASSLEQGSEQYF
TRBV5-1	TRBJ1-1	CASSTGQANTEAFF
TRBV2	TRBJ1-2	CASSERTRPGYTF
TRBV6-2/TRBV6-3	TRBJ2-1	CASSYSPTGGVYNEQFF
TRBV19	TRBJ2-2	CASSPSGTRNTGELFF
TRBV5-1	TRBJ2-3	CASSLANPPSTDTQYF
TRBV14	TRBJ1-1	CASSQRRARAFF
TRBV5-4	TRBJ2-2	CASSLDDRVAGELFF
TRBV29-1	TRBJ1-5	CSVADWTEGGWGNQPQHF
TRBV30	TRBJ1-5	CAWSKLVGTGDGQPQHF
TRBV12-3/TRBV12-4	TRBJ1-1	CASSLAPANTEAFF
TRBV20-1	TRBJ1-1	CSARAGSVNTEAFF
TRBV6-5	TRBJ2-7	CASSYVGSQLTYEQYF